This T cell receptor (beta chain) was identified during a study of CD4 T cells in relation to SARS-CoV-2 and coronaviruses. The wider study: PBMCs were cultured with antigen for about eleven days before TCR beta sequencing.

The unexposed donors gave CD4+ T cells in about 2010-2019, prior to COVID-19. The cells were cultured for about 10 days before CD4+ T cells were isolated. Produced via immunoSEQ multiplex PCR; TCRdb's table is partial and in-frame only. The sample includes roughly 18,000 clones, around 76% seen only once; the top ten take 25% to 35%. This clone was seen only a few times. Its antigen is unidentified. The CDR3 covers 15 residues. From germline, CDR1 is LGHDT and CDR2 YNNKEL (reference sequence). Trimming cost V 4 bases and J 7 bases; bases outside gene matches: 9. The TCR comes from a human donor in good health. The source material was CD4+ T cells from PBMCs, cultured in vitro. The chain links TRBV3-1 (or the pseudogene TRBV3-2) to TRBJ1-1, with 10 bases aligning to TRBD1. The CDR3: CASSPSTGGEGEAFF. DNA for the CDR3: TGTGCCAGCAGCCCCTCGACAGGGGGCGAGGGTGAAGCTTTCTTT.